This TCR beta chain was obtained from a study of T cells in Graves' hyperthyroidism and ophthalmopathy. The germline V and J ends were trimmed by 4 bases and 7 bases, with 12 bases remaining between them. The germline V gene encodes CDR1 SGDLS and CDR2 YYNGEE. This CDR3 spans 14 amino acids. TCR beta CDR3 sequences were amplified from RNA transcripts. Primed by the HTBI set, a first-round RT-PCR was run on the TCR CDR3. TCRdb re-called the multiplex PCR reads through MiXCR, storing one row per CDR3 protein. The sample contains hundreds of thousands of distinct CDR3 sequences, roughly 14% of which appear only once. This clonotype was seen only a few times.

The chain combines TRBV9 with TRBJ1-6; TRBD1 might be the D (5 bases). Sequencing was performed on blood. The TCR sequence derives from a woman in her forties with Graves' ophthalmopathy. CDR3 residues: CASSPSAGNSPLHF. DNA of the CDR3: TGTGCCAGCAGCCCCTCGGCAGGGAATTCACCCCTCCACTTT.